This is a list of T cell receptor beta chains from one sample in a study of blood T cells in healthy people across ages. TCRdb analysed the 5' RACE reads with MiXCR anew, one entry per CDR3 protein. The sample has around 1.5 million distinct CDR3 sequences; around 42% are singletons. The material sequenced was blood. Receptors were obtained from a woman younger than 30 in good health. Both conserved end residues are part of each CDR3. Each record gives: V gene, D gene, clone size, J gene, CDR3 DNA, CDR3 protein. A D gene is named only where the DNA matches it firmly. The size of a clone is reported for some rows only, either as once, few or many, or as a class for expanded clones.

TRBV6-8	NA	few	TRBJ2-1	TGTGCCAGGAACGAACTACCACCGGACTTCTACCACAAAGACAATGAGCAGTTCTTC	CARNELPPDFYHKDNEQFF
TRBV28	TRBD1	many	TRBJ1-4	TGTGCCAGCAGTCCCGGGACAGGCCCTAATGAAAAACTGTTTTTT	CASSPGTGPNEKLFF
TRBV2	TRBD2	NA	TRBJ2-1	TGTGCCAGCAGGGAACTAGCGTCGGATTACAATGAGCAGTTCTTC	CASRELASDYNEQFF
TRBV10-3	NA	NA	TRBJ2-1	TGTGCCATCAGCCCGAGTCAGGGCTCCTACAATGAGCAGTTCTTC	CAISPSQGSYNEQFF
TRBV18	NA	few	TRBJ2-7	TGTGCCAGCTCACCACTCCGGGCACAGAGCACCTACGAGCAGTACTTC	CASSPLRAQSTYEQYF
TRBV30	NA	many	TRBJ2-4	TGTGCCTACTCCCTCTGGGGTACTCAAAACATTCAGTACTTC	CAYSLWGTQNIQYF
TRBV29-1	NA	NA	TRBJ1-1	TGCAACGTGTGGGGGATGGACGACAACACTGAAGCTTTCTTT	CNVWGMDDNTEAFF
TRBV3-1	NA	few	TRBJ2-1	TGTGCCAGCAGCCACGTCTCATCCAGGGCGATTGCCGTAAATGAGCAGTTCTTC	CASSHVSSRAIAVNEQFF
TRBV21-1	NA	NA	TRBJ1-5	TGTGCCAGCAGCCCTTGTTGGGGCCGTTATAGCAATCAGCCCCAGCATTTT	CASSPCWGRYSNQPQHF
TRBV4-3	NA	NA	TRBJ1-5	TGCGCCAGCAGCCAAGATGTTGGGGTTTGGGATCAGCCCCAGCATTTT	CASSQDVGVWDQPQHF
TRBV12-3/TRBV12-4	NA	NA	TRBJ2-2	TGTGCCAGCAGCAACAGGGAACTTCTCGGGGAGCTGTTTTTT	CASSNRELLGELFF
TRBV5-1	NA	NA	TRBJ2-7	TGCGCCAGCAGCCTAGACGGTCCTCTCTACAATGAGCAGTACTTC	CASSLDGPLYNEQYF
TRBV10-3	NA	NA	TRBJ1-2	TGTGCCATCAGTGAGTACACGGGGGCCCCCTATGGCTACACCTTC	CAISEYTGAPYGYTF
TRBV5-1	NA	NA	TRBJ2-7	TGCGCCAGCAGCTTGGGGACAGATTTCTCCTACAATGAGCAGTACTTC	CASSLGTDFSYNEQYF
TRBV3-1	TRBD2	NA	TRBJ2-7	TGTGCCAGCAGCCATATTAGCGGGGGGGAGGACGAGCAGTACTTC	CASSHISGGEDEQYF
TRBV6-1	NA	NA	TRBJ2-7	TGTGCCAGCCTTGGGCTAGCGACATACGAGCAGTACTTC	CASLGLATYEQYF
TRBV11-2	NA	NA	TRBJ1-6	TGTGCCAGCAGCCCTTCCCGCACACAGTCGGCTAATTCACCCCTCCACTTT	CASSPSRTQSANSPLHF
TRBV15	TRBD2	few	TRBJ2-1	TGTGCCATCAGACTAGCGGGGGGTAATGAGCAGTTCTTC	CAIRLAGGNEQFF
TRBV28	NA	NA	TRBJ2-1	TGTGCCAGCAGGGCCCCGGTCAGCTCCTACAATGAGCAGTTCTTC	CASRAPVSSYNEQFF